This is a list of T cell receptor beta chains from one sample in a study of cytomegalovirus exposure and HLA in healthy donors. Libraries were prepared by immunoSEQ multiplex PCR; TCRdb keeps only in-frame clonotypes and omits some of them. The sample shows approximately 100,000 clones, roughly 85% of them seen only once. The specimen sequenced was PBMCs. These receptors originate from a man aged 25 to 40 in good health and CMV-seronegative. Both conserved end residues are part of each CDR3. A D gene is named only where the DNA matches it firmly. Rows give clone size only sometimes, using once, few, many, or a class for an expanded clone.

TGTGCCAGCAGCTTAGAGGGCAGGTACACTGAAGCTTTCTTT,CASSLEGRYTEAFF,14,TRBJ1-1,TRBV11-2,-,-
TGCAGCGTTTCCGCGGCCGGGGTAGCAGAGACCCAGTACTTC,CSVSAAGVAETQYF,14,TRBJ2-5,TRBV29-1,-,-
TGTGCCAGCCTGGGACAGAGATTAACGAACACCGGGGAGCTGTTTTTT,CASLGQRLTNTGELFF,16,TRBJ2-2,TRBV6-4,TRBD1,-
TGTGCCAGCAGCTTACCGGCAGACAGGGAAAACACCGGGGAGCTGTTTTTT,CASSLPADRENTGELFF,17,TRBJ2-2,TRBV7-6,TRBD1,-
TGTGCCAGCAGACGTACAGGGGCCTCCTACGAGCAGTACTTC,CASRRTGASYEQYF,14,TRBJ2-7,TRBV14,TRBD1,-
TGCAGCGCGGGGGAGTTCGGTGAAAAACTGTTTTTT,CSAGEFGEKLFF,12,TRBJ1-4,TRBV29-1,-,-
TGTGCCAGCAGCTCATGGCAGGGGGCGCGTGGCTACACCTTC,CASSSWQGARGYTF,14,TRBJ1-2,TRBV7-9,TRBD1,few
TGTGCCAGCATGATTGGGACAGGGGGGCTCTCTGAAGCTTTCTTT,CASMIGTGGLSEAFF,15,TRBJ1-1,TRBV7-8,TRBD1,-
TGTGCCAGTAGTATCGGGACAGGGGGACTCGTTTTT,CASSIGTGGLVF,12,TRBJ1-5,TRBV19,TRBD1,-
TGTGCCAGCAACCCCGCTAGAAGACTAGCTCGCGATACGCAGTATTTT,CASNPARRLARDTQYF,16,TRBJ2-3,TRBV7-9,TRBD2,-
TGTGCCAGCAGCTTGGAAGGGGGAAGGTACGAGCAGTACTTC,CASSLEGGRYEQYF,14,TRBJ2-7,TRBV5-6,-,-
TGTGCCAGCACCCTCCCAGGGGACGCTTCCTACGAGCAGTACTTC,CASTLPGDASYEQYF,15,TRBJ2-7,TRBV28,-,-
TGCGCCAGCAGCCAAGATGGGAGGCTAGCCAAAAACATTCAGTACTTC,CASSQDGRLAKNIQYF,16,TRBJ2-4,TRBV4-1,-,-
TGTGCCAGCAGTGGAGTGGCGGGAGATAGCACAGATACGCAGTATTTT,CASSGVAGDSTDTQYF,16,TRBJ2-3,TRBV6-4,TRBD2,few
TGTGCCAGCAGCCCCGACTCTGGGGATACGCAGTATTTT,CASSPDSGDTQYF,13,TRBJ2-3,TRBV27,-,-
TGTGCCAGCAGCCTAACATGGACGGGACCTCCGCGGGACAGGGGGTACCACGAGCAGTACTTC,CASSLTWTGPPRDRGYHEQYF,21,TRBJ2-7,TRBV4-2,TRBD1,once
TGCGCCAGCAGCCCGCGCCGGTATTACAATGAGCAGTTCTTC,CASSPRRYYNEQFF,14,TRBJ2-1,TRBV5-1,-,-
TGTGCCTGGAGTACGGGGGGGGCAAGTGGAAACACCATATATTTT,CAWSTGGASGNTIYF,15,TRBJ1-3,TRBV30,-,-
TGTGCCAGCAGCCCCTTCAGGGCTCTTGATTCACCCCTCCACTTT,CASSPFRALDSPLHF,15,TRBJ1-6,TRBV28,-,once
TGCGCCAGCAGCCAGACTCGGGGAGGGCGTGAGACCCAGTACTTC,CASSQTRGGRETQYF,15,TRBJ2-5,TRBV4-1,TRBD2,-
TGTGCCATCAGTGAGGCAGGGGCCTACGAGCAGTACTTC,CAISEAGAYEQYF,13,TRBJ2-7,TRBV10-3,-,-
TGCGCCAGCAGCGAATCAACCGGGACAGGGCTTCTGGGGGGCGCCGGGGAGCTGTTTTTT,CASSESTGTGLLGGAGELFF,20,TRBJ2-2,TRBV5-1,TRBD1,-
TGTGCCAGCAGAACCCCAATACTGACAAGCGAAGCTTTCTTT,CASRTPILTSEAFF,14,TRBJ1-1,TRBV28,-,-
TGTGCCAGCAGTATCGACAGGGGAGGGTACGAGCAGTACTTC,CASSIDRGGYEQYF,14,TRBJ2-7,TRBV27,-,-
TGTGCCAGCAGCCGGGGACAGGCAAACTATGGCTACACCTTC,CASSRGQANYGYTF,14,TRBJ1-2,TRBV7-2,TRBD1,-
TGCGCCAGCAGCTCGGGGATGGAGCGGCAGTACTTC,CASSSGMERQYF,12,TRBJ2-7,TRBV5-1,-,-
TGTGCCAGCAGCGTCCAGGGGTCGGACGTGTCGAGCTCCTACAATGAGCAGTTCTTC,CASSVQGSDVSSSYNEQFF,19,TRBJ2-1,TRBV7-3,-,once
TGCGCCAGCAGCTTGATGGCGGGGGCAGGCACAGATACGCAGTATTTT,CASSLMAGAGTDTQYF,16,TRBJ2-3,TRBV5-1,-,-
TGTGCCAGCAGCGCCACCCGGGGGGGCATGTATACGCAGTATTTT,CASSATRGGMYTQYF,15,TRBJ2-3,TRBV7-3,TRBD2,-
TGTGCCAGCAGTGAAAGGGGACAGGACAGCAATCAGCCCCAGCATTTT,CASSERGQDSNQPQHF,16,TRBJ1-5,TRBV6-1,TRBD1,-
TGTGCCAGCCAGCGGGGAACTATGAACACTGAAGCTTTCTTT,CASQRGTMNTEAFF,14,TRBJ1-1,TRBV6-5,-,few
TGTGCCAGCAGCGTAAGTGGATGGGGACACCTATTAACCAACTATGGCTACACCTTC,CASSVSGWGHLLTNYGYTF,19,TRBJ1-2,TRBV9,-,-
TGTGCCAGCACCCACACAGGGGGCGGTTCACCCCTCCACTTT,CASTHTGGGSPLHF,14,TRBJ1-6,TRBV27,TRBD1,once
TGTGCCAGCAGTGAATGGTCTACCGGCTCTGGAAACACCATATATTTT,CASSEWSTGSGNTIYF,16,TRBJ1-3,TRBV2,-,-
TGCGCCAGCAGCTTAGGACAGGTTCAGTACGAGCAGTACTTC,CASSLGQVQYEQYF,14,TRBJ2-7,TRBV5-1,TRBD1,-
TGTGCCAGCAGCTTGAGGCGGGACGAGCAGTTCTTC,CASSLRRDEQFF,12,TRBJ2-1,TRBV7-6,-,-
TGTGCCAGCAGCTTGGGGGACAGTCCCTACGAGCAGTACTTC,CASSLGDSPYEQYF,14,TRBJ2-7,TRBV5-6,TRBD1,-
TGTGCCTGGAGTGTACCTTGGGACAACTCTGGAAACACCATATATTTT,CAWSVPWDNSGNTIYF,16,TRBJ1-3,TRBV30,-,-
TGTGCCAGCAGTTACTCACTATTGGTGGAGACCCAGTACTTC,CASSYSLLVETQYF,14,TRBJ2-5,TRBV6-5,-,-
TGTGCCAGCAGCTCGGGCCGAGGGGCTAGCGGGATCACGAGGGAGCAGTTCTTC,CASSSGRGASGITREQFF,18,TRBJ2-1,TRBV7-2,TRBD2,-
TGTGCCAGCAGCACGACAGGACAGGGTGGTTCACCCCTCCACTTT,CASSTTGQGGSPLHF,15,TRBJ1-6,TRBV9,TRBD1,-